Each of the 6 T cell receptor beta chains below was sequenced from the same sample in a study of human T cells and chemical hapten exposure. Before extraction, the whole blood was not fractionated, and total RNA was taken from it. TCRdb independently ran MiXCR on the 5' RACE reads; one entry per CDR3 protein. The sample consists of about 140,000 distinct CDR3 sequences, around 4% of them appearing once. All receptors derive from a female donor in good health.

This clonotype was seen at least ten times. This chain joins TRBV25-1 and TRBJ2-7, with 8 bases lining up with TRBD1. The junction had 1 base not matched to a gene; V was cut back by 5 bases and J by 4 bases. The CDR3 is made up of 12 amino acids. The V gene's germline CDR1 is MGHDK and CDR2 SYGVNS. The CDR3, as DNA: TGTGCCAGCAGTTGGACAGGGTACGAGCAGTACTTC. Translating gives CASSWTGYEQYF.

This clonotype has just a few counts. This chain joins TRBV29-1 and TRBJ2-1; 7 nucleotides agree with TRBD1. Germline trimming cut 5 bases from V and 2 bases from J; bases unmatched to any gene: 6. CDR3 length equals 14 residues. Germline V gene lookup returns CDR1 SQVTM and CDR2 ANQGSEA. In DNA form, the CDR3 reads TGCAGCGTTCGAGGGGGCGCGGCCTACAATGAGCAGTTCTTC. The encoded protein is CSVRGGAAYNEQFF.

The sample holds many counts of this clonotype. The gene calls are TRBV4-2 and TRBJ2-1, with a possible D match to TRBD1 (5 bases). V dropped 0 bases and J dropped 9 bases, with 12 bases sitting between them. Per the germline V gene, CDR1 is LGHNA and CDR2 is YNFKEQ. The CDR3 loop spans 14 amino acids. CDR3 residues: CASSQDRGIGEQFF. In DNA form, the CDR3 reads TGTGCCAGCAGCCAAGATAGGGGAATAGGTGAGCAGTTCTTC.

This clonotype appeared many times. The chain carries TRBV18 and TRBJ2-3, with D possibly being TRBD2 (5 bases). Per germline, CDR1 KGHSH and CDR2 LQKENI. V was trimmed by 3 bases and J by 2 bases, leaving 9 bases between them. The CDR3 is 14 amino acids. Here the CDR3 DNA reads TGTGCCAGCTCACCGGGAGTTCCCACAGATACGCAGTATTTT. As protein: CASSPGVPTDTQYF.

This clonotype came up many times. The rearrangement links TRBV7-2 to TRBJ2-7; TRBD2 matches 8 bases. The junction had 6 bases not matched to a gene; V was cut back by 1 base and J by 4 bases. The CDR3 runs 15 residues. Germline V gives CDR1 SGHTA, CDR2 FQGNSA. For the CDR3, the DNA is TGTGCCAGCAGCTTAGGGTCGGGGGGGCCTTACGAGCAGTACTTC. Translating gives CASSLGSGGPYEQYF.

The sample holds a few counts of this clonotype. The CDR3 is CASSVRGSTDTQYF. For the CDR3, the DNA is TGTGCCAGCAGCGTTAGGGGGAGCACAGATACGCAGTATTTT. The genes are TRBV9 and TRBJ2-3, with a possible D match to TRBD1 (6 bases). Germline lookup yields CDR1 SGDLS and CDR2 YYNGEE. The ends were cut back, 2 bases at V and 0 bases at J, with 7 bases in the middle. The CDR3 runs to 14 residues.